The clone carrying this T cell receptor beta chain came up once. The antigen is not known. This entry comes from a study of cytomegalovirus exposure and HLA in healthy donors. Findings and caveats of the study: Common viral pathogens seemed, in a later analysis, to connect with several of the most significant clusters. Earlier results showed most TCR beta V segments being productive about 90% or about 30% of the time. Rare TCR sequences dominated, though some public TCRs recurred in many donors.

Germline CDR1 MGHRA, CDR2 YSYEKL. V lost 5 bases, J lost 2 bases, and 19 bases lay in between. The CDR3 spans 17 residues. PCR used 60 Vbeta primers and 13 Jbeta primers. Generated by immunoSEQ multiplex PCR, the TCRdb table keeps only in-frame clones and is missing some. The table has about 130,000 clones, 75% to 90% seen once. The TCR sequence derives from a man in his forties in good health and CMV-seronegative. The gene calls are TRBV4-1 and TRBJ1-3; perhaps TRBD1 as D (6 bases). What was sequenced was PBMCs. CDR3: CASSEGHLGGTGNTIYF. The CDR3 region has the DNA TGCGCCAGCAGCGAGGGACACCTAGGGGGAACTGGAAACACCATATATTTT.